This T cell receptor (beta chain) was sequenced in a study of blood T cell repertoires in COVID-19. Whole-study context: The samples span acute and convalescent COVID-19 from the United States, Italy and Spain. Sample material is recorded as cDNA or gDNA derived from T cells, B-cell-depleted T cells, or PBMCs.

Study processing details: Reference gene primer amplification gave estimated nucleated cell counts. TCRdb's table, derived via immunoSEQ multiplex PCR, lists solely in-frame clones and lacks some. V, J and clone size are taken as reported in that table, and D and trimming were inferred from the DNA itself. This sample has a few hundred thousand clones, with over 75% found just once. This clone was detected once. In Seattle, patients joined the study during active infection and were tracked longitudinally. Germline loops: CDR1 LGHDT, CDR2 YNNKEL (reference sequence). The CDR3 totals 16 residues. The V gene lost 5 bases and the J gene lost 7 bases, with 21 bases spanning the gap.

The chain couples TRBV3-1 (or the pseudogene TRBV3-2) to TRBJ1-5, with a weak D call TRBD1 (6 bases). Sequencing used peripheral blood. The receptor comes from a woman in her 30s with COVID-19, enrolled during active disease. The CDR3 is CASSVPLGGVNQPQHF. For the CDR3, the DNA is TGTGCCAGCAGCGTCCCTCTAGGGGGAGTCAACCAGCCCCAGCATTTT.